Below are 21 T cell receptor beta chains sequenced from a single sample in a study of patients and donors after allogeneic stem cell transplantation. In TCRdb, the RT-PCR reads were re-called with MiXCR into one record per CDR3 protein. The table records some 960,000 distinct CDR3 sequences, under 20% of them present only once. Sequencing used blood, either unsorted or a sorted T cell fraction (not recorded which). The receptors were gathered from a human donor who was either an allogeneic HSCT recipient or a stem cell or donor lymphocyte infusion donor (not recorded which). It is not recorded whose cells these are; they may come from a transplant donor.

There are a few counts of this clonotype. The chain employs TRBV3-1 and TRBJ2-7, with a tentative D call TRBD2 (5 bases). The CDR3 has 15 amino acids. Germline V lookup: CDR1 LGHDT, CDR2 YNNKEL (reference sequence). Trimming pared 0 bases from V and 2 bases from J, leaving 11 bases between. This CDR3 reads CASSQDRTGTYEQYF. Written as DNA, the CDR3 is TGTGCCAGCAGCCAAGATCGGACTGGAACCTACGAGCAGTACTTC.

This clonotype was counted at least ten times. The chain joins TRBV25-1 to TRBJ1-4; TRBD1 might be the D (5 bases). The CDR3 runs 15 residues. Between the trimmed V and J ends, which lost 4 bases and 7 bases, there was a span of 16 bases. The germline V gene encodes CDR1 MGHDK and CDR2 SYGVNS. The CDR3 reads CASSAGQAGGEKLFF. CDR3 bases: TGTGCCAGCAGTGCCGGGCAGGCTGGGGGTGAAAAACTGTTTTTT. The entire variable domain, with the rest obtained from reference TRBV25-1 and TRBJ1-4, is as follows: EADIYQTPRYLVIGTGKKITLECSQTMGHDKMYWYQQDPGMELHLIHYSYGVNSTEKGDLSSESTVSRIRTEHFPLTLESARPSHTSQYLCASSAGQAGGEKLFFGSGTQLSVL.

Note on this clonotype: A much larger clone lies a single base off, so this may be a read error. The chain links TRBV12-3 or TRBV12-4 to TRBJ2-1; D is unresolved. The CDR3 runs to 15 residues. V was clipped by 4 bases and J by 8 bases, with 18 bases between them. The CDR3 sequence: CASSSLRSNQDEQFF. CDR3 in DNA: TGTGCCAGCAGTTCCCTTAGGTCCAATCAGGATGAGCAGTTCTTC.

V and J are TRBV6-2 or TRBV6-3 and TRBJ2-5, with D unclear. The CDR3 runs 14 residues. V dropped 2 bases and J dropped 5 bases, with 12 bases sitting between them. Germline V gene data show CDR1 as MNHEY and CDR2 as SVGEGT. CDR3 sequence: CASSYATLSETQYF. CDR3 nucleotide sequence: TGTGCCAGCAGTTACGCGACCCTAAGTGAGACCCAGTACTTC.

J is TRBJ2-7 and V is TRBV12-3 or TRBV12-4; perhaps TRBD2 as D (5 bases). The CDR3 length is 14 residues. The V end was cut by 7 bases, the J end by 2 bases, with 15 bases between. DNA for the CDR3: TGTGCCAGCACCCCGGGATTCCCACCCTACGAGCAGTACTTC. It yields the protein CASTPGFPPYEQYF.

At least ten counts were recorded for this clonotype. The chain recombines TRBV10-3 with TRBJ1-1; no clear D gene. Germline lookup yields CDR1 ENHRY and CDR2 SYGVKD. Trimming took 2 bases from V and 5 from J, leaving 9 bases between them. This CDR3 spans 13 amino acids. The CDR3, as DNA: TGTGCCATCAGTGAGGGGGTATCGACTGAAGCTTTCTTT. Its translation: CAISEGVSTEAFF.

For the CDR3, the DNA is TGTGCCACCAGCAGAGATCAGCTCGAGCAGTACTTC. As protein: CATSRDQLEQYF. The V and J genes are TRBV15 and TRBJ2-7, with D unclear. V was shortened by 0 bases and J by 6 bases, with 6 bases between the two germline ends. The germline V gene has CDR1 LNHNV and CDR2 YYDKDF (reference sequence). The CDR3 spans 12 residues. Full variable domain (rest looked up from reference TRBV15 and TRBJ2-7): DAMVIQNPRYQVTQFGKPVTLSCSQTLNHNVMYWYQQKSSQAPKLLFHYYDKDFNNEADTPDNFQSRRPNTSFCFLDIRSPGLGDTAMYLCATSRDQLEQYFGPGTRLTVT.

This clonotype has more than one count but fewer than ten. The J gene is TRBJ2-7, the V gene TRBV2; 9 positions match TRBD1. Germline V gene lookup returns CDR1 SNHLY and CDR2 FYNNEI. V dropped 10 bases and J dropped 4; count of bases not matched to a gene: 8. This CDR3 comprises 13 residues. The CDR3 nucleotides are TGTGCCACCGAACCGGGACAGGGTTACGAGCAGTACTTC. Its translation is CATEPGQGYEQYF.

The chain combines TRBV6-1 with TRBJ2-1, with 7 bases identical to TRBD1. V lost 5 bases, J lost 4 bases, and 8 bases stayed unmatched. Germline-derived CDR1 and CDR2 are MNHNS and SASEGT. CDR3 length: 15 residues. CDR3 coding DNA: TGTGCCAGCAGTCCCGGACAGGCCCTTTACAATGAGCAGTTCTTC. Residues: CASSPGQALYNEQFF.

The genes are TRBV12-3 or TRBV12-4 and TRBJ2-3; 11 bases match TRBD2. The CDR3 is 19 residues long. The ends lost 6 bases at V and 1 base at J; junction bases unmatched: 15. In nucleotides, the CDR3 is TGTGCCAGCAGCTCGGGAGTAGCGGGGGGGCCGGGTGGCACAGATACGCAGTATTTT. It encodes CASSSGVAGGPGGTDTQYF.

The chain recombines TRBV7-9 with TRBJ2-2, with TRBD1 as a possible D gene (6 bases). Germline V gene sequence: CDR1 SEHNR, CDR2 FQNEAQ (reference sequence). V lost 5 bases, J lost 5 bases, and 15 bases lay in between. This CDR3 has 15 residues. CDR3 DNA: TGTGCCAGCAGCCCACTTGGGGGCAAGACCGGGGAGCTGTTTTTT. Translation gives CASSPLGGKTGELFF.

This sequence joins TRBV6-5 and TRBJ2-1, with D hard to call. Germline lookup yields CDR1 MNHEY and CDR2 SVGAGI. Between the trimmed V and J ends, which lost 2 bases and 6 bases, there was a span of 11 bases. The CDR3 runs to 14 residues. CDR3 protein: CASSYTLSGNEQFF. The CDR3, as DNA: TGTGCCAGCAGTTACACCCTATCCGGCAATGAGCAGTTCTTC.

The chain has TRBV30 and TRBJ2-1; D is unclear. V gave up 2 bases and J gave up 6 bases, with 2 bases separating them. This CDR3 contains 10 residues. CDR1 is GTSNPN, CDR2 SVGIG, per germline (reference sequence). The CDR3 bases are TGTGCCTGGAGTATCAATGAGCAGTTCTTC. It specifies CAWSINEQFF.

This clonotype was counted between two and nine times. The chain joins TRBV24-1 to TRBJ2-1, with D tentatively TRBD2 (6 bases). V was cut by 0 bases and J by 5 bases, with 7 bases left in between. The CDR3 is made up of 14 amino acids. Germline V CDR1 and CDR2: KGHDR, SFDVKD. Written as DNA, the CDR3 is TGTGCCACCAGTGATTTGACGGGGGACAATGAGCAGTTCTTC. Its protein is CATSDLTGDNEQFF.

The J gene is TRBJ1-5, the V gene TRBV7-2, with D tentatively TRBD1 (5 bases). Trimming took 5 bases from V and 2 from J, leaving 13 bases between them. The germline V gene encodes CDR1 SGHTA and CDR2 FQGNSA. This CDR3 is built from 15 residues. For the CDR3, the DNA is TGTGCCAGCAGCCCGAACGGGGGAGGCAATCAGCCCCAGCATTTT. Encoded protein: CASSPNGGGNQPQHF.

The chain has TRBV4-3 and TRBJ2-1; 9 bases fit TRBD2. V shed 5 bases and J 3 bases; nucleotides not matched to a gene: 11. The CDR3 runs to 17 residues. Germline assignment: CDR1 LGHNA and CDR2 YSLEER. The CDR3 region has the DNA TGCGCCAGCAGCACCAGATTAGCGGGGGTATTCTACAATGAGCAGTTCTTC. Residues: CASSTRLAGVFYNEQFF.

Here the CDR3 reads CASSLNTGQVQSPLHF. As DNA, the CDR3 is TGCGCCAGCAGCCTCAACACGGGACAGGTCCAATCACCCCTCCACTTT. The chain recombines TRBV5-1 with TRBJ1-6; 8 positions agree with TRBD1. This CDR3 has 16 residues. Germline CDR1 SGHRS, CDR2 YFSETQ. The V gene end was trimmed by 4 bases and the J gene end by 10 bases; junction bases not matched to a gene: 13.

This clonotype has only one observation. Here the CDR3 DNA reads TGTGCCAGCCATGGGACAGGGAAAACCTACGAGCAGTACTTC. This gives the protein CASHGTGKTYEQYF. The chain couples TRBV6-1 to TRBJ2-7; 9 nucleotides line up with TRBD1. The CDR3 runs to 14 residues. V lost 8 bases and J lost 2; bases outside the gene matches: 7. Germline V gene data show CDR1 as MNHNS and CDR2 as SASEGT.

CDR3 sequence reads: CAALPDRGRRGYTF. The CDR3 DNA reads as TGTGCCGCCCTCCCGGACAGGGGGCGACGGGGCTACACCTTC. J is TRBJ1-2 and V is TRBV2; the match to TRBD1 covers 11 bases. From germline, CDR1 is SNHLY and CDR2 FYNNEI. The length of the CDR3 is 14 residues. J gave up 8 bases and V 11 bases, and 13 bases lay outside the gene matches.

The chain combines TRBV30 with TRBJ2-7; 9 bases match TRBD1. The ends lost 1 base at V and 2 bases at J; junction bases unmatched: 6. Per the germline V gene, CDR1 is GTSNPN and CDR2 is SVGIG (reference sequence). The CDR3 has 15 residues. DNA for the CDR3: TGTGCCTGGAGTGAAGGTACAGGGGGCCCCTACGAGCAGTACTTC. Its translation: CAWSEGTGGPYEQYF.

This clonotype was counted only a few times. The chain combines TRBV20-1 with TRBJ2-1; D might be TRBD2 (6 bases). Germline V gives CDR1 DFQATT, CDR2 SNEGSKA (reference sequence). The V and J ends lost 0 bases and 8 bases respectively, with 11 bases between them. The CDR3 has 13 residues. As DNA, the CDR3 is TGCAGTGCTAGAGAGCGGCGGGGCGATGAGCAGTTCTTC. Translation: CSARERRGDEQFF.